What follows are 21 T cell receptor beta chains derived from one specimen sequenced in a study of CD8 T cells in ankylosing spondylitis. TCRdb itself ran the 5' RACE reads through MiXCR, one entry per CDR3 protein. The profile covers some 30,000 distinct CDR3 sequences, with roughly 7.2% appearing a single time and about 10% taken by the ten largest. Material for sequencing was blood, either unsorted or a sorted T cell fraction (not recorded which). These receptors were collected from a male donor with ankylosing spondylitis or in good health (not recorded which).

Many counts were recorded for this clonotype. The gene calls are TRBV5-1 and TRBJ2-3; 7 nucleotides align to TRBD2. CDR1 and CDR2 (germline): SGHRS, YFSETQ. This CDR3 is built from 14 residues. After removal of 0 bases from V and 4 bases from J, the junction contained 2 bases not matched to a gene. The CDR3 loop reads CASSLAGGPDTQYF. The CDR3 DNA reads TGCGCCAGCAGCTTGGCGGGAGGCCCAGATACGCAGTATTTT. Complete variable domain (other parts from reference TRBV5-1 and TRBJ2-3): KAGVTQTPRYLIKTRGQQVTLSCSPISGHRSVSWYQQTPGQGLQFLFEYFSETQRNKGNFPGRFSGRQFSNSRSEMNVSTLELGDSALYLCASSLAGGPDTQYFGPGTRLTVL.

This clonotype was picked up a small number of times. The CDR3 coding sequence is TGTGCCAGCAGCTTGCAGGGAGCTCCCACAGATACGCAGTATTTT. It encodes CASSLQGAPTDTQYF. The rearrangement joins TRBV7-2 to TRBJ2-3; either TRBD1 or TRBD2 may fit D (5 bases each). From germline, CDR1 is SGHTA and CDR2 FQGNSA. This CDR3 contains 15 residues. Trimming shortened V by 3 bases and J by 2 bases, and 12 bases separated the two germline ends.

This clonotype was picked up many times. The V and J genes are TRBV5-1 and TRBJ2-5; D is perhaps TRBD2 (5 bases). V shed 0 bases and J shed 0 bases, with 12 bases lying between them. The CDR3 sequence is 16 residues long. Germline lookup yields CDR1 SGHRS and CDR2 YFSETQ. CDR3: CASSLGGAPHQETQYF. CDR3 sequence (DNA): TGCGCCAGCAGCTTGGGGGGAGCACCCCACCAAGAGACCCAGTACTTC.

The sample holds many counts of this clonotype. The V call is TRBV7-6, the J call TRBJ2-1; D is perhaps TRBD1 or TRBD2 (5 bases each). V dropped 0 bases and J dropped 5 bases, with 8 bases sitting between them. Germline values: CDR1 SGHVS, CDR2 FNYEAQ. This CDR3 spans 14 amino acids. In DNA form, the CDR3 reads TGTGCCAGCAGCTTAGCGGGGGACCACAATGAGCAGTTCTTC. Encoded protein: CASSLAGDHNEQFF.

The sample holds many counts of this clonotype. J is TRBJ1-5 and V is TRBV20-1; 9 nucleotides align to TRBD1. This CDR3 is 16 amino acids long. The V gene end was trimmed by 5 bases and the J gene end by 6 bases; junction bases not matched to a gene: 14. Germline CDR1 and CDR2: DFQATT and SNEGSKA (reference sequence). The CDR3 loop reads CSALRGGQGRGQPQHF. The CDR3 DNA sequence: TGCAGTGCTCTAAGGGGGGGACAGGGTAGGGGTCAGCCCCAGCATTTT.

This clonotype was detected ten times or more. The rearrangement links TRBV3-1 to TRBJ2-6, with D possibly matching TRBD2 (6 bases). The length of the CDR3 is 15 residues. The ends were cut back, 2 bases at V and 1 base at J, with 6 bases in the middle. The germline gives CDR1 LGHDT, CDR2 YNNKEL (reference sequence). The CDR3 bases are TGTGCCAGCAGCCAACGGGGGTCTGGGGCCAACGTCCTGACTTTC. It translates to CASSQRGSGANVLTF.

This clonotype has at least ten counts. The chain recombines TRBV5-1 with TRBJ2-2; D not resolved. Between the trimmed V and J ends, which lost 1 base and 3 bases, there was a span of 7 bases. Germline V gives CDR1 SGHRS, CDR2 YFSETQ. This CDR3 has 14 amino acids. Written as DNA, the CDR3 is TGCGCCAGCAGCTTGCCAGACTACACCGGGGAGCTGTTTTTT. Translated: CASSLPDYTGELFF.

In its sample, this clonotype was seen a few times. The V call is TRBV7-9, the J call TRBJ1-4; D unresolved. Germline CDR1 SEHNR, CDR2 FQNEAQ (reference sequence). The germline V and J ends were trimmed by 2 bases and 0 bases, with 4 bases remaining between them. The CDR3 is 14 residues long. The CDR3 loop is CASSLTATNEKLFF. The CDR3 DNA reads TGTGCCAGCAGCTTAACTGCAACTAATGAAAAACTGTTTTTT.

This clonotype was recorded many times. The V call is TRBV7-6, the J call TRBJ2-2; D gene unclear. The CDR3 is made up of 13 amino acids. V was pared by 6 bases and J by 5 bases, with 10 bases between. The germline CDR1 and CDR2 sequences are SGHVS and FNYEAQ. The CDR3: CASRWALTGELFF. The CDR3 DNA reads as TGTGCCAGCAGGTGGGCCCTAACCGGGGAGCTGTTTTTT.

This clonotype appeared many times. V is TRBV5-6 and J is TRBJ2-2, with D perhaps TRBD2 (6 bases). Germline CDR1 is SGHDT and CDR2 is YYEEEE. V lost 4 bases and J 4 bases, leaving 17 bases between the germline ends. The CDR3 has 16 residues. CDR3 in DNA: TGTGCCAGCAGCATCCGGGACTCAGGTCTCACCGGGGAGCTGTTTTTT. Translation: CASSIRDSGLTGELFF.

This clonotype was detected ten times or more. The genes are TRBV2 and TRBJ2-4; D might be TRBD1 or TRBD2, each matching 5 bases. The V gene's germline CDR1 is SNHLY and CDR2 FYNNEI. The length of the CDR3 is 15 residues. V lost 4 bases and J 2 bases, leaving 12 bases between the germline ends. The CDR3 nucleotides are TGTGCCAGCAGTGTAGAGGGGCAAACCAAAAACATTCAGTACTTC. It translates to CASSVEGQTKNIQYF.

This clonotype appeared many times. The chain joins TRBV14 to TRBJ2-1, with D perhaps matching TRBD1 (7 bases). V lost 4 bases and J lost 12, with 13 bases in between. The CDR3 is 12 residues long. The V gene's germline CDR1 is SGHDN and CDR2 FVKESK. Here the CDR3 DNA reads TGTGCCAGCAGCCCACAGGGGAGGCGGCAGTTCTTC. Protein product: CASSPQGRRQFF.

This clonotype was recorded at least ten times. The V call is TRBV5-5, the J call TRBJ2-7; no firm D call. Germline V CDR1 and CDR2: SGHKS, YYEKEE (reference sequence). V was cut by 2 bases and J by 3 bases, with 9 bases left in between. This CDR3 has 13 residues. CDR3 coding DNA: TGTGCCAGCAGCTTATCCCGCTTCTACGAGCAGTACTTC. It translates to CASSLSRFYEQYF.

At least ten counts were recorded for this clonotype. The rearrangement uses TRBV3-1 and TRBJ2-1, with 8 nucleotides matching TRBD2. There are 16 residues in the CDR3. Germline-derived CDR1 and CDR2 are LGHDT and YNNKEL (reference sequence). J was trimmed by 4 bases and V by 2 bases; bases with no gene match: 7. This CDR3 reads CASSQNSGTSYNEQFF. In DNA form, the CDR3 reads TGTGCCAGCAGCCAAAATAGCGGGACGTCATACAATGAGCAGTTCTTC.

This chain connects TRBV2 to TRBJ2-3, with D unclear. The CDR3 loop spans 14 amino acids. Trimming shortened V by 3 bases and J by 4 bases, and 11 bases separated the two germline ends. Germline CDR1 reads SNHLY; CDR2 reads FYNNEI. Written as DNA, the CDR3 is TGTGCCAGCAGTGAGAATCCGGAAGCAGATACGCAGTATTTT. Amino acid sequence: CASSENPEADTQYF.

This clonotype was recorded many times. This chain joins TRBV5-1 and TRBJ2-5; maybe TRBD1 (5 bases). Germline V gene sequence: CDR1 SGHRS, CDR2 YFSETQ. The V and J ends lost 2 bases and 3 bases respectively, with 11 bases between them. The CDR3 length is 14 residues. The CDR3 reads CASSLTEQEETQYF. The CDR3 bases are TGCGCCAGCAGCTTAACTGAACAGGAAGAGACCCAGTACTTC.

For this clonotype: The junction departs from the called germline gene at one end, perhaps through a read error. This sequence joins TRBV12-3 or TRBV12-4 and TRBJ1-4; 9 bases are shared with TRBD1. The CDR3 length is 14 residues. CDR3 sequence: CAGSRGQGNEKLFF. The CDR3 nucleotides are TGTGCCGGCAGTCGAGGACAGGGGAATGAAAAACTGTTTTTT.

By share of the sample, this clonotype is medium-sized. V and J are TRBV5-1 and TRBJ2-1; 14 bases agree with TRBD2. This CDR3 spans 16 amino acids. After removal of 2 bases from V and 6 bases from J, the junction contained 4 bases not matched to a gene. The V gene's germline CDR1 is SGHRS and CDR2 YFSETQ. The CDR3 region has the DNA TGCGCCAGCAGCTTACGACTAGCGGGAGGGCTCAATGAGCAGTTCTTC. This codes for CASSLRLAGGLNEQFF.

In this sample, this clonotype turned up many times. The gene calls are TRBV9 and TRBJ2-5; D is possibly TRBD1 or TRBD2 (7 bases each). The CDR3 is made up of 14 amino acids. Trimming removed 0 bases from V and 5 bases from J, with 11 bases in between. Germline CDR1 SGDLS, CDR2 YYNGEE. The CDR3 coding sequence is TGTGCCAGCAGCGTAGCTCAGGGGGGGGAGACCCAGTACTTC. Protein product: CASSVAQGGETQYF.

The gene calls are TRBV27 and TRBJ1-5; no definite D call. Trimming removed 6 bases from V and 6 bases from J, with 15 bases in between. The CDR3 spans 14 residues. The germline gives CDR1 MNHEY, CDR2 SMNVEV (reference sequence). The CDR3 loop is CASSPLPNRQPQHF. The CDR3 DNA is TGTGCCAGCAGCCCCCTCCCGAACCGTCAGCCCCAGCATTTT.

This clonotype was observed many times. V gene TRBV3-1 combines with J gene TRBJ2-7; TRBD1 is a possible D gene (5 bases). Germline-derived CDR1 and CDR2 are LGHDT and YNNKEL (reference sequence). Trimming removed 3 bases at V and 0 bases at J, with 18 bases between. CDR3 length: 17 residues. The CDR3 reads CASSHLPRTRGSYEQYF. DNA for the CDR3: TGTGCCAGCAGCCACCTACCCAGGACACGCGGCTCCTACGAGCAGTACTTC.